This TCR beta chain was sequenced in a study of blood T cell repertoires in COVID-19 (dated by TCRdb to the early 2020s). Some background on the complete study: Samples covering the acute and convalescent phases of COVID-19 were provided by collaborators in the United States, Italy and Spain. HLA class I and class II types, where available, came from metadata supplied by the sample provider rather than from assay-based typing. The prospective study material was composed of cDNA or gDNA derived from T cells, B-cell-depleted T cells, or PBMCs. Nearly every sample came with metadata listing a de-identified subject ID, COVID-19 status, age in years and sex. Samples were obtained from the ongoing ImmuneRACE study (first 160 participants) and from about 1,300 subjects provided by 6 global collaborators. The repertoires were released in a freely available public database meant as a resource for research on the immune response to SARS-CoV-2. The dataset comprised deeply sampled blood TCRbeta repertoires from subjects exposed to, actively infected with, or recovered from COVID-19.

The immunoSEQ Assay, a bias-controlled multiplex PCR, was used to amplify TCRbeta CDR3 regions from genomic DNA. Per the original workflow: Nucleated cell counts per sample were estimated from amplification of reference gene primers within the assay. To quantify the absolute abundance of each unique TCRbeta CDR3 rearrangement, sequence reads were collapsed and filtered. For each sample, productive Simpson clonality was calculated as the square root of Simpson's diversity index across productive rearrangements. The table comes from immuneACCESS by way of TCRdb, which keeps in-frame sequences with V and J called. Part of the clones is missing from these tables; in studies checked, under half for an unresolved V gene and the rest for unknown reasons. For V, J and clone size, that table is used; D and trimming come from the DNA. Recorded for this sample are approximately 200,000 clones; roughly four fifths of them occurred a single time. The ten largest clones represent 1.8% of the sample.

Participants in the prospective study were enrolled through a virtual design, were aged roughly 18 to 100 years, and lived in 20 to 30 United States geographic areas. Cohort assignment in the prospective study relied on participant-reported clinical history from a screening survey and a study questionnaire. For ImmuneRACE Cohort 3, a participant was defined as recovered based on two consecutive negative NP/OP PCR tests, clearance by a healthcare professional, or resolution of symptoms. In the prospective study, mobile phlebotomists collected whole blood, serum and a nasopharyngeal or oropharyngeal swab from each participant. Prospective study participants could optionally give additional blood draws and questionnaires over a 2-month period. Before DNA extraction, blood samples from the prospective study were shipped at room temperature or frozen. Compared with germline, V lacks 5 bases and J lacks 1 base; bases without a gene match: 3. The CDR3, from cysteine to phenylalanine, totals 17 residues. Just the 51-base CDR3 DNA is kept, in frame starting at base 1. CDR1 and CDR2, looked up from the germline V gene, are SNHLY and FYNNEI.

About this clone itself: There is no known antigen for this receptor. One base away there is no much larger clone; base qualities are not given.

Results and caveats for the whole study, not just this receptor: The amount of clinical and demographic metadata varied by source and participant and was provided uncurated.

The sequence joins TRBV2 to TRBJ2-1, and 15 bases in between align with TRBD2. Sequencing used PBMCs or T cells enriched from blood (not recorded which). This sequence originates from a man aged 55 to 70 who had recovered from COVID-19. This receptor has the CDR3 CASSPGLAGGSYNEQFF. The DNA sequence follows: TGTGCCAGCAGTCCGGGACTAGCGGGGGGTTCCTACAATGAGCAGTTCTTC.